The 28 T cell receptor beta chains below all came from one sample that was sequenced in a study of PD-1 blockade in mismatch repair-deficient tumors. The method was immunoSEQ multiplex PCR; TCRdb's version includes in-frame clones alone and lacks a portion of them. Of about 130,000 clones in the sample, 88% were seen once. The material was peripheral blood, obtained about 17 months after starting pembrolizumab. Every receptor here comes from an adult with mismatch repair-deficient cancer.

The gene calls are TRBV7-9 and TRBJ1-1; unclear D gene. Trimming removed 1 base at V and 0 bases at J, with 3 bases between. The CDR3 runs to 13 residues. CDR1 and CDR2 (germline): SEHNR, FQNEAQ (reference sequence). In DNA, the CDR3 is TGTGCCAGCAGCTTAGTGGTGAACACTGAAGCTTTCTTT. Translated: CASSLVVNTEAFF. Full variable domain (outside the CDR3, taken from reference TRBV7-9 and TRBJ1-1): DTGVSQNPRHKITKRGQNVTFRCDPISEHNRLYWYRQTLGQGPEFLTYFQNEAQLEKSRLLSDRFSAERPKGSFSTLEIQRTEQGDSAMYLCASSLVVNTEAFFGQGTRLTVV.

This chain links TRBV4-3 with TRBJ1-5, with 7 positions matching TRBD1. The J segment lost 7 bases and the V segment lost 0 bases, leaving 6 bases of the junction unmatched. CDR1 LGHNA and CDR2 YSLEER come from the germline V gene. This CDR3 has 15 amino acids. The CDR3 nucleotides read TGCGCCAGCAGCCAAGATCCCCAGGGGGGACAGCCCCAGCATTTT. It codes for CASSQDPQGGQPQHF.

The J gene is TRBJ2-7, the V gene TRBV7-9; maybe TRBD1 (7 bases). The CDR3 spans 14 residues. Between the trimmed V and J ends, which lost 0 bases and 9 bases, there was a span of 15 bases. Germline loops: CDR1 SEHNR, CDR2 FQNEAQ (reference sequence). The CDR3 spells CASSLATQGGGQYF. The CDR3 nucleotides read TGTGCCAGCAGCTTAGCAACTCAGGGGGGCGGGCAGTACTTC.

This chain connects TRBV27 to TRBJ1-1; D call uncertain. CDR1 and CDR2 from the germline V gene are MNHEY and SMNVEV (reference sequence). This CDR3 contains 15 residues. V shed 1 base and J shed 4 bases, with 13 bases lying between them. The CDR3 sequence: CASSLFLGGGTEAFF. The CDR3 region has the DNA TGTGCCAGCAGTTTATTCTTGGGTGGTGGCACTGAAGCTTTCTTT.

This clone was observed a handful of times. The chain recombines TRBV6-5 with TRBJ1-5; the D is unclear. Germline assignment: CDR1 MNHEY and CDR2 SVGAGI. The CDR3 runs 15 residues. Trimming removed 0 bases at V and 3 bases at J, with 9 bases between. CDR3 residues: CASSYSWPSNQPQHF. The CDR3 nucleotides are TGTGCCAGCAGTTACTCGTGGCCTTCCAATCAGCCCCAGCATTTT.

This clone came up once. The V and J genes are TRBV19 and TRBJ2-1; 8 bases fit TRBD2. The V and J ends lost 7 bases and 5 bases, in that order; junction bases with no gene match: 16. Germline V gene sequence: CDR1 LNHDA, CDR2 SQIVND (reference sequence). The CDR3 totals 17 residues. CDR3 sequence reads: CASKGLAGLRWDNEQFF. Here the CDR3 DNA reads TGTGCCAGTAAGGGGCTAGCGGGCCTCCGGTGGGACAATGAGCAGTTCTTC.

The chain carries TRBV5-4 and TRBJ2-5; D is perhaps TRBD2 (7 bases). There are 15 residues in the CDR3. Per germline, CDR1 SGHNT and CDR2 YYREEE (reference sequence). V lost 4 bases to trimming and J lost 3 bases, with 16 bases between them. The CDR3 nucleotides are TGTGCCAGCAGCCCCCGGGGAGGGGGTGAAGAGACCCAGTACTTC. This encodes CASSPRGGGEETQYF.

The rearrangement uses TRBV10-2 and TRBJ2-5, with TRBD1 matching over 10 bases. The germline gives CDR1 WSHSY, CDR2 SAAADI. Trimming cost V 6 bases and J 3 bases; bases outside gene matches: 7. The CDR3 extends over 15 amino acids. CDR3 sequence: CASRNPGTGEETQYF. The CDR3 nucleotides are TGCGCCAGCAGAAACCCAGGGACAGGGGAAGAGACCCAGTACTTC.

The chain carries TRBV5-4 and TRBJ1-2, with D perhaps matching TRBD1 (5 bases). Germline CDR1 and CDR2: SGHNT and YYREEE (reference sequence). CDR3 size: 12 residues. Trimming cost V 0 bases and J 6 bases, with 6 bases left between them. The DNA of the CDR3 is TGTGCCAGCAGCTTGGCAGGGCATGGCTACACCTTC. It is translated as CASSLAGHGYTF.

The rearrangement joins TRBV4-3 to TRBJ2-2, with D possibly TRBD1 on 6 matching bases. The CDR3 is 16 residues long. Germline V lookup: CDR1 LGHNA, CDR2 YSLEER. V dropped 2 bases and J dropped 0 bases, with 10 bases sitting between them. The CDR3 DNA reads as TGCGCCAGCAGCCAACTGACAGGACCGAACACCGGGGAGCTGTTTTTT. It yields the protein CASSQLTGPNTGELFF.

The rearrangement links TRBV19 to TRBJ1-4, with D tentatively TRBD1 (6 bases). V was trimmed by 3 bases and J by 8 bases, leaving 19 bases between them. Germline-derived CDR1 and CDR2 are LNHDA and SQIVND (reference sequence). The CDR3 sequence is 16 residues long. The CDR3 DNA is TGTGCCAGTAGTATCCTTAGTGGGGACACGACCGAAAAACTGTTTTTT. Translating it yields CASSILSGDTTEKLFF.

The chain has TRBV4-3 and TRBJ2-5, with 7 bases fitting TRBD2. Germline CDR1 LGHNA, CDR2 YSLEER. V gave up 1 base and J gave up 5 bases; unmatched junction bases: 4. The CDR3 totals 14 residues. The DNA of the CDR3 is TGCGCCAGCAGCCAAGGGGGCGGGAGTGAGACCCAGTACTTC. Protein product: CASSQGGGSETQYF.

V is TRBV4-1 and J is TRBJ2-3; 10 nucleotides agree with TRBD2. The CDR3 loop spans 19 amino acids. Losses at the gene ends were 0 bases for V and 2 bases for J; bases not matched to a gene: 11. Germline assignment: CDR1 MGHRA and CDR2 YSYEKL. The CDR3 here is CASSQEIRGLAEPTDTQYF. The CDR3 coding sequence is TGCGCCAGCAGCCAAGAAATTCGAGGACTAGCGGAGCCCACAGATACGCAGTATTTT.

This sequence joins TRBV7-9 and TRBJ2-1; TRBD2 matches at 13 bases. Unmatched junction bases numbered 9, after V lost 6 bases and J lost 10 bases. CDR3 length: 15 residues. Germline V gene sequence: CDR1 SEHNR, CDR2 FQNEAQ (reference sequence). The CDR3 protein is CASRSGTSGIWEQFF. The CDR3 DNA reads TGTGCCAGCAGGTCCGGGACTAGCGGGATTTGGGAGCAGTTCTTC. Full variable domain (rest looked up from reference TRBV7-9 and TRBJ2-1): DTGVSQNPRHKITKRGQNVTFRCDPISEHNRLYWYRQTLGQGPEFLTYFQNEAQLEKSRLLSDRFSAERPKGSFSTLEIQRTEQGDSAMYLCASRSGTSGIWEQFFGPGTRLTVL.

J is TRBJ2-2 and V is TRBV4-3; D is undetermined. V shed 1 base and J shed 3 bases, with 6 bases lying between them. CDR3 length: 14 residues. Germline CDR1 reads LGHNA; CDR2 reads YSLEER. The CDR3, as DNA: TGCGCCAGCAGCCAAGTCCCTTACACCGGGGAGCTGTTTTTT. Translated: CASSQVPYTGELFF.

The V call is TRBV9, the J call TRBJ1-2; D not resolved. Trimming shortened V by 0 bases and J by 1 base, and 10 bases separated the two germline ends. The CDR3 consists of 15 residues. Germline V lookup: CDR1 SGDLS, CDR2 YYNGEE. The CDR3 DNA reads TGTGCCAGCAGCGTAGCTTTTCCGGGTAACTATGGCTACACCTTC. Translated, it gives CASSVAFPGNYGYTF.

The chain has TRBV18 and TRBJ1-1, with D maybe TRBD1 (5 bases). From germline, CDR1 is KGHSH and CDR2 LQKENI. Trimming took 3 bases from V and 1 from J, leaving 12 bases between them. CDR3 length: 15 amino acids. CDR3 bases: TGTGCCAGCTCACCTCGAGGGACTGAGAACACTGAAGCTTTCTTT. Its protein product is CASSPRGTENTEAFF.

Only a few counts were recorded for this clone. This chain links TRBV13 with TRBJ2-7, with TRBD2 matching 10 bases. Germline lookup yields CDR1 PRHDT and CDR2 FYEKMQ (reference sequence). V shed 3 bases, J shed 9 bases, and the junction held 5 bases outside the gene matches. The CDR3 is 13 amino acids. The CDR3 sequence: CASSFKGLAAQYF. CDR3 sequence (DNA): TGTGCCAGCAGCTTTAAAGGACTAGCGGCGCAGTACTTC.

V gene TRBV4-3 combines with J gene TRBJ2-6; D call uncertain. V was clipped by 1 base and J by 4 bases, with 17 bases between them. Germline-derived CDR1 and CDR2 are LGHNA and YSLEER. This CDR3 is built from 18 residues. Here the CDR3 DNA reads TGCGCCAGCAGCCAAGGAGTTCCTCAGCTGGGGGGGGCCAACGTCCTGACTTTC. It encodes CASSQGVPQLGGANVLTF.

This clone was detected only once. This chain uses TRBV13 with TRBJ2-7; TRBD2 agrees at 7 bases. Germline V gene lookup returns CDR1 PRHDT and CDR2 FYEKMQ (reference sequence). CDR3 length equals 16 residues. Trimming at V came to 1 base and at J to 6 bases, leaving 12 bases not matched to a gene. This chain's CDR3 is CASSLVSAGLGAEQYF. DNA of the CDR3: TGTGCCAGCAGCTTAGTTTCCGCCGGACTAGGCGCCGAGCAGTACTTC.

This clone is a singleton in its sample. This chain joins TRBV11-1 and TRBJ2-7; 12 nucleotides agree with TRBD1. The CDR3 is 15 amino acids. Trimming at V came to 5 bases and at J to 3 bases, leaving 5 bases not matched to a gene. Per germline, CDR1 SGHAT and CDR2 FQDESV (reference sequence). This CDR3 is CASSPGTGGFYEQYF. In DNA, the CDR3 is TGTGCCAGCAGCCCGGGGACAGGGGGCTTCTACGAGCAGTACTTC.

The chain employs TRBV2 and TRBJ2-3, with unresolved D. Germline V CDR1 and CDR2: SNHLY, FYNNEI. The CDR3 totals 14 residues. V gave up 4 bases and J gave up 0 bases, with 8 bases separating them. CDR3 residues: CASSAGPSTDTQYF. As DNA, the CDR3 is TGTGCCAGCAGTGCTGGGCCTAGCACAGATACGCAGTATTTT.

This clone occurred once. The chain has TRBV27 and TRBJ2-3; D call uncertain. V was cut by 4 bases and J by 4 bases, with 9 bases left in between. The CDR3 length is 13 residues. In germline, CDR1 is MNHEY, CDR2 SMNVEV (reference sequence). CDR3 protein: CASSSEEPDTQYF. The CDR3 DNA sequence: TGTGCCAGCAGTTCCGAGGAACCAGATACGCAGTATTTT.

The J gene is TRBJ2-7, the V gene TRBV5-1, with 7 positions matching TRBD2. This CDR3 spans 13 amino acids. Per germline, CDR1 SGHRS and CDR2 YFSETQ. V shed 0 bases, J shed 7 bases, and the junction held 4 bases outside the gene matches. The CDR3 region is CASSLVSGREQYF. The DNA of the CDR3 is TGCGCCAGCAGCTTGGTTAGCGGGCGTGAGCAGTACTTC. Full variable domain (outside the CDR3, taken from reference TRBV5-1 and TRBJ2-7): KAGVTQTPRYLIKTRGQQVTLSCSPISGHRSVSWYQQTPGQGLQFLFEYFSETQRNKGNFPGRFSGRQFSNSRSEMNVSTLELGDSALYLCASSLVSGREQYFGPGTRLTVT.

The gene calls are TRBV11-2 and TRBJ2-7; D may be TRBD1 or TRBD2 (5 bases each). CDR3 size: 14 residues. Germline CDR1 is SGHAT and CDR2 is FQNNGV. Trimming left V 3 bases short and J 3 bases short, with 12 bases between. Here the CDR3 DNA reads TGTGCCAGCAGCTTTGGGGGTACCGGCTACGAGCAGTACTTC. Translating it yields CASSFGGTGYEQYF.

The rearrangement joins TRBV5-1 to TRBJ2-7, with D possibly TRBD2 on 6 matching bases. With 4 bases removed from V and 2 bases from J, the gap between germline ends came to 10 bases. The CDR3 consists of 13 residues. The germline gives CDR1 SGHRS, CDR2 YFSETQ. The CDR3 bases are TGCGCCAGCAGCCGGGACTCCACCTACGAGCAGTACTTC. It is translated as CASSRDSTYEQYF.

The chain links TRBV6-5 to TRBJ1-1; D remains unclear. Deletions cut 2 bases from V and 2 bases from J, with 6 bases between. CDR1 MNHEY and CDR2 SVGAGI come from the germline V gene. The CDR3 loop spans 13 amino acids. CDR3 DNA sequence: TGTGCCAGCAGTTACGAGGCTAACACTGAAGCTTTCTTT. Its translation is CASSYEANTEAFF.

The CDR3 loop is CASSQEEGRDESNEQYF. The CDR3 bases are TGCGCCAGCAGCCAAGAAGAGGGGAGAGATGAATCTAATGAGCAGTACTTC. This chain joins TRBV4-1 and TRBJ2-7, with D tentatively TRBD1 or TRBD2 (5 bases each). With 0 bases removed from V and 7 bases from J, the gap between germline ends came to 22 bases. The CDR3 spans 17 residues. The germline V gene has CDR1 MGHRA and CDR2 YSYEKL.